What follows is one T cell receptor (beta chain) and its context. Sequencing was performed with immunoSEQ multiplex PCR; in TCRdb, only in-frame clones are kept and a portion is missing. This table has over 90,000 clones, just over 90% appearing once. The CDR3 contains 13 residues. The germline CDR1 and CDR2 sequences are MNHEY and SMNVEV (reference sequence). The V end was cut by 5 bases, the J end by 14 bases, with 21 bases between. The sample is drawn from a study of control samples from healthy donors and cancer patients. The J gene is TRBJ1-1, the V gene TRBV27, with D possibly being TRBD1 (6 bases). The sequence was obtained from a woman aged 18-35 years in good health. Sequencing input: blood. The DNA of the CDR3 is TGTGCCAGCAGTCGGGGAGGGGGACGACAATTGTTCTTT. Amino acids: CASSRGGGRQLFF.